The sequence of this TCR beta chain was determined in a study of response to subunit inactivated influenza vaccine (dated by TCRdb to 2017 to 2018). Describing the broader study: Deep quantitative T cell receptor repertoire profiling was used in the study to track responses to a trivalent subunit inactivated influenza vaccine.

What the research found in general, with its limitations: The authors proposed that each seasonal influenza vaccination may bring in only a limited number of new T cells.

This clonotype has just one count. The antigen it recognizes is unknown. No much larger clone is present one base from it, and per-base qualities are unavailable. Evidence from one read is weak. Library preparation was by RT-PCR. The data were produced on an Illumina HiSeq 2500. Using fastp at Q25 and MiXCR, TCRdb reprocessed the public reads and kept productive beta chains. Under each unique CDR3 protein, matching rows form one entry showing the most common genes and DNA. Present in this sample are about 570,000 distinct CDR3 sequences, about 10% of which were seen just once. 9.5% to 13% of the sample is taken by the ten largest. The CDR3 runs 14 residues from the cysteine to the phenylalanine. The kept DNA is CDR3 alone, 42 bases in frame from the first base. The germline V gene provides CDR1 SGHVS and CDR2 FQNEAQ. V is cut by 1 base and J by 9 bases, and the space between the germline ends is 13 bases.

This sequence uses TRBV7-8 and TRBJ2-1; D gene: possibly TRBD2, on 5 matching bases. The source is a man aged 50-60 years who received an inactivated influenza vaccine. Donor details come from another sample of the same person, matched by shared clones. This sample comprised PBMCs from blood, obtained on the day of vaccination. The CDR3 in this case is CASSLGRDRGEQFF. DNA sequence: TGTGCCAGCAGCTTAGGAAGGGATCGGGGTGAGCAGTTCTTC.